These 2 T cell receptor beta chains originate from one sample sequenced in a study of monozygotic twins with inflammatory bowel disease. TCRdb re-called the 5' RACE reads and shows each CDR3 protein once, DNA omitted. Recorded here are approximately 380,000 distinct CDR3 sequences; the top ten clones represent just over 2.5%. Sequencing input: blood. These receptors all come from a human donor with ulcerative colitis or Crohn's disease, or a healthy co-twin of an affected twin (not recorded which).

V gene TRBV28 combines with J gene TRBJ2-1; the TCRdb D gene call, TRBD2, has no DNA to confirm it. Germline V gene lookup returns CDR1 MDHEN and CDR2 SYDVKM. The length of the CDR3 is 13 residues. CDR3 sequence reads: CASSPDYGNEQFF.

The CDR3 reads CSVEDFKGTQETQYF. V is TRBV29-1 and J is TRBJ2-5. This CDR3 contains 15 residues. Germline V CDR1 and CDR2: SQVTM, ANQGSEA.